These 32 T cell receptor beta chains came from one sample sequenced in a study of blood T cell repertoires in COVID-19. Produced via immunoSEQ multiplex PCR; TCRdb's table is partial and in-frame only. The table includes about 27,000 clones, 60% to 70% detected once. Input material: peripheral blood. All receptors derive from a man in his fifties or sixties with active or convalescent COVID-19.

V is TRBV7-6 and J is TRBJ2-1; D unclear. There are 13 residues in the CDR3. In germline, CDR1 is SGHVS, CDR2 FNYEAQ. Trimming pared 2 bases from V and 9 bases from J, leaving 11 bases between. CDR3 nucleotide sequence: TGTGCCAGCAGCTTATTGTTCGGTATTGAGCAGTTCTTC. Translated, it gives CASSLLFGIEQFF.

This clone appeared a few times. V gene TRBV2 combines with J gene TRBJ2-7; 9 nucleotides match TRBD2. The germline V gene has CDR1 SNHLY and CDR2 FYNNEI. The trim removed 6 bases at V and 1 base at J, leaving 13 bases unmatched. This CDR3 has 17 amino acids. The CDR3 DNA sequence: TGTGCCAGCAGCAAACCCCTCTCTAGCGGGGAGTCCTACGAGCAGTACTTC. It yields the protein CASSKPLSSGESYEQYF.

This rearrangement joins TRBV5-1 to TRBJ1-1; D perhaps matches TRBD1 (5 bases). From germline, CDR1 is SGHRS and CDR2 YFSETQ. Trimming removed 4 bases from V and 1 base from J, with 8 bases in between. The CDR3 runs to 13 residues. The DNA for the CDR3 is TGCGCCAGCAGCCTCAGGGAGAACACTGAAGCTTTCTTT. Translated: CASSLRENTEAFF.

This chain connects TRBV20-1 to TRBJ2-3, with TRBD2 matching 8 bases. The germline V gene has CDR1 DFQATT and CDR2 SNEGSKA (reference sequence). Germline trimming cut 3 bases from V and 0 bases from J; bases unmatched to any gene: 17. The CDR3 extends over 19 amino acids. Here the CDR3 DNA reads TGCAGTGCTAGTAGACTAAGCGGGGGTTCGGTATGGAGCACAGATACGCAGTATTTT. It codes for CSASRLSGGSVWSTDTQYF.

This chain links TRBV19 with TRBJ1-6; D is uncertain. This CDR3 spans 16 amino acids. V lost 9 bases to trimming and J lost 7 bases, with 22 bases between them. Germline assignment: CDR1 LNHDA and CDR2 SQIVND (reference sequence). CDR3 region: CASLQRVGSRNSPLHF. As DNA, the CDR3 is TGTGCCAGCCTTCAGAGGGTGGGGTCGCGAAATTCACCCCTCCACTTT. The variable domain in full, with the rest retrieved from reference TRBV19 and TRBJ1-6, is DGGITQSPKYLFRKEGQNVTLSCEQNLNHDAMYWYRQDPGQGLRLIYYSQIVNDFQKGDIAEGYSVSREKKESFPLTVTSAQKNPTAFYLCASLQRVGSRNSPLHFGNGTRLTVT.

The V and J genes are TRBV7-9 and TRBJ2-7; TRBD1 might be the D (5 bases). The CDR3 is made up of 14 amino acids. Trimming stripped 1 base from V and 1 base from J, with 8 bases between. Germline CDR1 is SEHNR and CDR2 is FQNEAQ (reference sequence). The CDR3 region has the DNA TGTGCCAGCAGCTTAGGGGGCGGATCCTACGAGCAGTACTTC. Its translation is CASSLGGGSYEQYF.

V usage is TRBV7-9 and J usage is TRBJ1-3, with a tentative D call TRBD1 (6 bases). The V end was cut by 5 bases, the J end by 0 bases, with 11 bases between. Per germline, CDR1 SEHNR and CDR2 FQNEAQ (reference sequence). CDR3 length equals 15 residues. In DNA, the CDR3 is TGTGCCAGCAGCACAGGGAGAGACTCTGGAAACACCATATATTTT. This gives the protein CASSTGRDSGNTIYF.

This clone was observed a handful of times. In DNA, the CDR3 is TGTGCCAGCAGTTTATGGGGGACAGTCTCCCCTGCTAACTATGGCTACACCTTC. Translating it yields CASSLWGTVSPANYGYTF. The rearrangement joins TRBV28 to TRBJ1-2; 7 bases match TRBD1. The CDR3 runs 18 residues. Trimming removed 0 bases from V and 0 bases from J; junction bases left unmatched: 10. Looked up from germline, CDR1 is MDHEN and CDR2 is SYDVKM.

V gene TRBV10-3 combines with J gene TRBJ1-1; 7 bases line up with TRBD1. Per the germline V gene, CDR1 is ENHRY and CDR2 is SYGVKD. The CDR3 is 14 residues long. V dropped 2 bases and J dropped 4; count of bases not matched to a gene: 4. This CDR3 is CAISEPGGGTEAFF. For the CDR3, the DNA is TGTGCCATCAGTGAGCCAGGGGGAGGCACTGAAGCTTTCTTT.

J is TRBJ1-1 and V is TRBV3-1 (or the pseudogene TRBV3-2); 11 positions match TRBD1. The CDR3 is 15 amino acids. The germline CDR1 and CDR2 sequences are LGHDT and YNNKEL (reference sequence). V lost 4 bases to trimming and J lost 4 bases; unmatched junction nucleotides: 5. The CDR3 sequence is CASSRGQGARTEAFF. CDR3 sequence (DNA): TGTGCCAGCAGCCGAGGACAGGGGGCGCGCACTGAAGCTTTCTTT.

This clone is labeled medium-sized. The rearrangement uses TRBV6-4 and TRBJ2-3; a possible D gene is TRBD1 (6 bases). Germline-derived CDR1 and CDR2 are MRHNA and SNTAGT. CDR3 length: 16 amino acids. Deletions cut 0 bases from V and 1 base from J, with 11 bases between. The CDR3: CASSDSQGRGTDTQYF. In DNA, the CDR3 is TGTGCCAGCAGTGACTCGCAGGGGCGGGGCACAGATACGCAGTATTTT.

V gene TRBV29-1 combines with J gene TRBJ2-5, with D perhaps TRBD1 (6 bases). Trimming took off 6 bases at V and 5 bases at J, with 13 bases between the two ends. The CDR3 loop spans 12 amino acids. Germline lookup yields CDR1 SQVTM and CDR2 ANQGSEA. DNA of the CDR3: TGCAGCGTAGTACAGGGTGGGGAGACCCAGTACTTC. Amino acid sequence: CSVVQGGETQYF.

The CDR3 coding sequence is TGTGCCAGCAGCGTAGGACAGGCGGCCGGGTCGGACACTGAAGCTTTCTTT. The encoded protein is CASSVGQAAGSDTEAFF. The gene calls are TRBV9 and TRBJ1-1, with D possibly matching TRBD1 (6 bases). CDR3 size: 17 residues. Germline-derived CDR1 and CDR2 are SGDLS and YYNGEE. V was pared by 0 bases and J by 3 bases, with 18 bases between.

This chain uses TRBV28 with TRBJ1-5, with D perhaps matching TRBD1 (6 bases). Germline lookup yields CDR1 MDHEN and CDR2 SYDVKM. The CDR3 has 13 amino acids. Trimming took 5 bases from V and 9 from J, leaving 14 bases between them. CDR3 sequence: CASSPRGQRPQHF. The CDR3 DNA sequence: TGTGCCAGCAGTCCCCGTGGACAGCGGCCCCAGCATTTT.

The chain carries TRBV11-2 and TRBJ1-4, with a possible D match to TRBD1 (5 bases). The CDR3 totals 18 residues. CDR1 SGHAT and CDR2 FQNNGV come from the germline V gene. The V end lost 5 bases, the J end lost 0 bases, and 19 bases lay between the germline ends. As DNA, the CDR3 is TGTGCCAGCAGCCTCCAGGCAGGGTCTATACCAACTAATGAAAAACTGTTTTTT. Residues: CASSLQAGSIPTNEKLFF.

CDR3 in DNA: TGTGCCAGCAGCACGGGACTAGCGGGAGTCCAAAGCACAGATACGCAGTATTTT. Protein product: CASSTGLAGVQSTDTQYF. The chain carries TRBV5-4 and TRBJ2-3; TRBD2 agrees at 14 bases. CDR1 and CDR2 (germline): SGHNT, YYREEE (reference sequence). The trim removed 4 bases at V and 0 bases at J, leaving 7 bases unmatched. The CDR3 has 18 amino acids.

This clone was seen once. V gene TRBV6-1 combines with J gene TRBJ1-1; 10 nucleotides align to TRBD1. CDR1 MNHNS and CDR2 SASEGT come from the germline V gene. With 3 bases clipped from V and 1 base from J, the junction kept 8 bases outside the gene matches. CDR3 length: 17 amino acids. CDR3: CASSEIRDRGSNTEAFF. In nucleotides, the CDR3 is TGTGCCAGCAGTGAGATCCGGGACAGGGGATCGAACACTGAAGCTTTCTTT.

This clone was picked up a small number of times. This chain joins TRBV19 and TRBJ1-3; TRBD1 is a possible D gene (5 bases). With 4 bases removed from V and 0 bases from J, the gap between germline ends came to 10 bases. From germline, CDR1 is LNHDA and CDR2 SQIVND (reference sequence). This CDR3 contains 15 residues. The CDR3 DNA follows: TGTGCCAGTAGTACGCTGGGGGGCTCTGGAAACACCATATATTTT. This gives the protein CASSTLGGSGNTIYF.

This clone occurred a few times. J is TRBJ1-4 and V is TRBV6-2 or TRBV6-3; 7 nucleotides agree with TRBD1. Germline V gene sequence: CDR1 MNHEY, CDR2 SVGEGT. The CDR3 is made up of 14 amino acids. Trimming cost V 6 bases and J 8 bases; bases outside gene matches: 9. The CDR3 DNA follows: TGTGCCAGCAGCAATCCGGGACAGCACGAAAAACTGTTTTTT. The encoded protein is CASSNPGQHEKLFF.

This rearrangement joins TRBV19 to TRBJ2-1; 12 bases fit TRBD2. CDR1 and CDR2 from the germline V gene are LNHDA and SQIVND (reference sequence). This CDR3 spans 15 amino acids. Unmatched junction bases numbered 8, after V lost 5 bases and J lost 9 bases. This chain's CDR3 is CASSLASGRGREQFF. The CDR3 DNA follows: TGTGCCAGTAGTTTGGCTAGCGGGAGGGGGCGTGAGCAGTTCTTC.

This clone occurred a few times. V is TRBV5-1 and J is TRBJ1-4; D not resolved. CDR1 and CDR2 (germline): SGHRS, YFSETQ. The CDR3 runs 15 residues. Trimming took 0 bases from V and 5 from J, leaving 11 bases between them. The CDR3 reads CASSLGAALNEKLFF. CDR3 coding DNA: TGCGCCAGCAGCTTGGGGGCAGCTTTAAATGAAAAACTGTTTTTT.

The V gene is TRBV11-2, the J gene TRBJ2-1; D gene unclear. The germline CDR1 and CDR2 sequences are SGHAT and FQNNGV. V lost 1 base and J 3 bases, leaving 4 bases between the germline ends. The length of the CDR3 is 13 residues. The CDR3 is CASSLAVYNEQFF. The DNA for the CDR3 is TGTGCCAGCAGCTTAGCGGTCTACAATGAGCAGTTCTTC.

V is TRBV7-9 and J is TRBJ2-5; D is possibly TRBD2 (6 bases). Germline loops: CDR1 SEHNR, CDR2 FQNEAQ (reference sequence). The CDR3 loop spans 14 amino acids. The V and J ends lost 1 base and 5 bases respectively, with 11 bases between them. For the CDR3, the DNA is TGTGCCAGCAGCTTAGACGTTCGGGGGGAGACCCAGTACTTC. It yields the protein CASSLDVRGETQYF.

The rearrangement joins TRBV11-2 to TRBJ2-3; 10 bases line up with TRBD2. This CDR3 has 15 amino acids. Germline V gene sequence: CDR1 SGHAT, CDR2 FQNNGV. V dropped 2 bases and J dropped 6; count of bases not matched to a gene: 5. The CDR3 nucleotides read TGTGCCAGCAGCTTAAACAGCGGGAGGGCGGATACGCAGTATTTT. Its translation: CASSLNSGRADTQYF.

V gene TRBV10-3 combines with J gene TRBJ2-7; maybe TRBD2 (7 bases). Trimming cost V 7 bases and J 5 bases, with 18 bases left between them. This CDR3 comprises 14 residues. Germline assignment: CDR1 ENHRY and CDR2 SYGVKD. In DNA form, the CDR3 reads TGTGCCATCAAGGATCGGGGGGCAGTCCACGAGCAGTACTTC. Translated: CAIKDRGAVHEQYF.

The chain carries TRBV6-4 and TRBJ2-5; the D gene is possibly TRBD2 (5 bases). This CDR3 region has 13 residues. In germline, CDR1 is MRHNA, CDR2 SNTAGT. Deletions cut 5 bases from V and 4 bases from J, with 11 bases between. The CDR3 here is CASSQDFRETQYF. Written as DNA, the CDR3 is TGTGCCAGCAGTCAGGACTTTCGAGAGACCCAGTACTTC.

This chain uses TRBV21-1 with TRBJ2-5; the table assigns TRBD2, which was not confirmed against the DNA. TRBV21-1 is deemed a pseudogene. This CDR3 is 21 amino acids long. Written as DNA, the CDR3 is TGTGCCAGCAGCAAAGCACCCTGTCTTCCTCCGCCGGGGGGAGGTCAAGAGACCCAGTACTTC. This gives the protein CASSKAPCLPPPGGGQETQYF.

In its sample, this clone was seen a few times. V gene TRBV11-3 combines with J gene TRBJ2-7; D is undetermined. V shed 4 bases and J shed 0 bases, with 7 bases lying between them. CDR1 is SGHNT, CDR2 YENEEA, per germline. This CDR3 region has 13 residues. The CDR3 DNA is TGTGCCAGCAGCTCAACAGTCTCCTACGAGCAGTACTTC. The encoded protein is CASSSTVSYEQYF.

This clone was detected only a few times. V usage is TRBV25-1 and J usage is TRBJ1-2; TRBD1 aligns across 7 bases. The CDR3 is made up of 16 amino acids. V shed 5 bases and J 4 bases; nucleotides not matched to a gene: 13. CDR1 and CDR2 from the germline V gene are MGHDK and SYGVNS. This CDR3 reads CASSTGAGGSGYGYTF. The CDR3 DNA reads as TGTGCCAGCAGTACAGGGGCTGGGGGCTCAGGCTATGGCTACACCTTC.

The V call is TRBV12-3 or TRBV12-4, the J call TRBJ2-7, with 8 nucleotides matching TRBD1. The CDR3 sequence is 13 residues long. V was pared by 5 bases and J by 6 bases, with 6 bases of the junction left unmatched. CDR3 DNA: TGTGCCAGCAGTCCTGGACAGGGCCGCGAGCAGTACTTC. Translated, it gives CASSPGQGREQYF.

V is TRBV27 and J is TRBJ2-7; 7 nucleotides align to TRBD1. The trim removed 4 bases at V and 4 bases at J, leaving 16 bases unmatched. This CDR3 is built from 17 residues. Looked up from germline, CDR1 is MNHEY and CDR2 is SMNVEV (reference sequence). The chain's CDR3 is CASSSTSQTGFRYEQYF. The CDR3 DNA follows: TGTGCCAGCAGTTCTACCTCCCAGACAGGGTTCCGGTACGAGCAGTACTTC.

This sequence joins TRBV7-2 and TRBJ2-3, with 7 bases lining up with TRBD2. The CDR3 is 16 amino acids. Germline lookup yields CDR1 SGHTA and CDR2 FQGNSA. Trimming removed 2 bases from V and 3 bases from J; junction bases left unmatched: 8. The CDR3: CASSLRAGRVTDTQYF. CDR3 nucleotide sequence: TGTGCCAGCAGCTTACGAGCGGGACGGGTGACAGATACGCAGTATTTT.